Listed below are T cell receptor beta chains from one sample, sequenced in a study of Ad26.COV2.S vaccination and SARS-CoV-2 variants. Here immunoSEQ multiplex PCR was the method, and the copy in TCRdb shows in-frame clones only, minus some. There are about 350,000 clones in the sample; 90% to 95% occur only once, and roughly 3.9% lies in the top ten. The sample here was peripheral blood, taken after recovery from COVID-19. The receptors were gathered from a human donor who had recovered from COVID-19. CDR3s leave out the opening cysteine and the closing phenylalanine or tryptophan.

>TRBJ2-2|TRBV5-4
ASSPNTGELF
>TRBJ2-7|TRBV11-2
ASSLEVGAAGEQY
>TRBJ1-1|TRBV19
ARVYRIEAF
>TRBJ2-7|TRBV7-6
ASSSEQGRDYEQY
>TRBJ2-5|TRBV5-1
ASSRGGWGQETQY
>TRBJ1-2|TRBV24-1
ATSVYRGPKRYT
>TRBJ1-2|TRBV27
ASSLKDTGGYGYT
>TRBJ2-2|TRBV28
ASSRTGSTGELF
>TRBJ2-4|TRBV3-1/TRBV3-2
ASSRPGQGINIQY
>TRBJ1-2|TRBV10-3
AISGGDGYT
>TRBJ1-1|TRBV10-3
AIGVEGGEAF
>TRBJ1-2|TRBV5-6
ASTQGGTGGYT
>TRBJ2-1|TRBV6-2/TRBV6-3
ASSTAGGAPGEQF
>TRBJ1-2|TRBV3-1/TRBV3-2
ASSEQGMGGYT
>TRBJ1-2|TRBV5-4
ASSFSGQIRSYGYT
>TRBJ2-1|TRBV11-3
ASSLGTDYNEQF
>TRBJ2-7|TRBV4-3
ASSQGDRGSYEQY
>TRBJ2-7|TRBV4-1
ASSQMGTGYEQY